The 32 T cell receptor beta chains below come from one sample, sequenced in a study of PD-1 blockade in classical Hodgkin lymphoma. This table comes from immunoSEQ multiplex PCR, and its TCRdb copy is limited to in-frame clones, with some not included. Here the sample spans 90,000 to 140,000 clones, more than 70% being singletons. Time point here: cycle 4 day 1 (C4D1), after five to seven weeks of nivolumab. Exposure to brentuximab vedotin varied, and each patient had relapsed following autologous stem cell transplantation. Sequenced here: peripheral blood mononuclear cells (PBMCs), sampled before the fourth cycle of nivolumab. The receptors derive from a human donor with classical Hodgkin lymphoma.

The chain combines TRBV5-1 with TRBJ1-2, with unresolved D. This CDR3 contains 12 residues. CDR1 SGHRS and CDR2 YFSETQ come from the germline V gene. V was cut by 4 bases and J by 8 bases, with 12 bases left in between. CDR3 residues: CASSPGAEGYTF. CDR3 DNA sequence: TGCGCCAGCAGCCCCGGAGCGGAAGGCTACACCTTC.

V and J are TRBV5-4 and TRBJ1-1; TRBD1 might be the D (5 bases). CDR1 and CDR2 (germline): SGHNT, YYREEE (reference sequence). V was clipped by 7 bases and J by 11 bases, with 18 bases between them. The CDR3 contains 12 residues. The CDR3 DNA sequence: TGTGCCAGCTCCCTCTCCTCCGAGGGGGCTTTCTTT. Its translation: CASSLSSEGAFF.

CDR3: CASGWTYSNQPQHF. The CDR3, as DNA: TGTGCCAGCGGATGGACGTATAGCAATCAGCCCCAGCATTTT. The rearrangement uses TRBV2 and TRBJ1-5; D gene ambiguous. Germline loops: CDR1 SNHLY, CDR2 FYNNEI. V was clipped by 8 bases and J by 0 bases, with 11 bases between them. This CDR3 has 14 amino acids.

The V and J genes are TRBV15 and TRBJ1-2; 9 bases align to TRBD1. The CDR3 is made up of 14 amino acids. With 3 bases clipped from V and 8 bases from J, the junction kept 7 bases outside the gene matches. Germline assignment: CDR1 LNHNV and CDR2 YYDKDF (reference sequence). This chain's CDR3 is CATSSRRTGEGYTF. The CDR3 nucleotides are TGTGCCACCAGCAGTAGAAGGACAGGGGAAGGCTACACCTTC.

The chain joins TRBV19 to TRBJ2-1; 12 bases agree with TRBD2. The CDR3 loop spans 19 amino acids. Germline lookup yields CDR1 LNHDA and CDR2 SQIVND (reference sequence). V lost 6 bases to trimming and J lost 7 bases; unmatched junction nucleotides: 19. The CDR3 DNA follows: TGTGCCAGTAGGTCCGGAACTAGCGGGAGGAGGGGGACTTGGAATGAGCAGTTCTTC. Its protein is CASRSGTSGRRGTWNEQFF.

The sample holds a few counts of this clone. The CDR3 region is CASRIQGEEGYTF. The CDR3 DNA follows: TGTGCCAGCAGGATACAGGGGGAGGAAGGCTACACCTTC. The chain has TRBV28 and TRBJ1-2, with 8 bases matching TRBD1. Germline V gives CDR1 MDHEN, CDR2 SYDVKM. This CDR3 has 13 residues. The V and J ends lost 6 bases and 8 bases, in that order; junction bases with no gene match: 8.

The rearrangement joins TRBV19 to TRBJ1-5; no clear D gene. There are 16 residues in the CDR3. Germline V gene sequence: CDR1 LNHDA, CDR2 SQIVND (reference sequence). V lost 5 bases and J lost 0, with 14 bases in between. This CDR3 is CASSLRTAYSNQPQHF. The CDR3 DNA is TGTGCCAGTAGTCTACGTACAGCGTATAGCAATCAGCCCCAGCATTTT.

This sequence joins TRBV10-2 and TRBJ2-1, with 10 bases matching TRBD2. This CDR3 contains 15 residues. Per the germline V gene, CDR1 is WSHSY and CDR2 is SAAADI. V trimming: 4 bases; J trimming: 8 bases; junction bases outside the gene matches: 8. In nucleotides, the CDR3 is TGCGCCAGCAGTGGTGCTAGCGGGAGAAGAGATGAGCAGTTCTTC. Amino acid sequence: CASSGASGRRDEQFF.

This chain links TRBV4-3 with TRBJ2-7, with D possibly matching TRBD2 (6 bases). Germline V lookup: CDR1 LGHNA, CDR2 YSLEER. The CDR3 has 15 residues. Trimming stripped 0 bases from V and 6 bases from J, with 15 bases between. CDR3 region: CASSQEGFGSSEQYF. The CDR3 DNA follows: TGCGCCAGCAGCCAAGAGGGGTTCGGGAGCAGCGAGCAGTACTTC.

This rearrangement joins TRBV2 to TRBJ2-2, with 10 bases identical to TRBD2. V lost 4 bases, J lost 2 bases, and 13 bases stayed unmatched. This CDR3 has 19 residues. Germline CDR1 is SNHLY and CDR2 is FYNNEI. The CDR3 DNA reads TGTGCCAGCAGTGTCTCCCCCTGGGCTAGCGGGAGCAACACCGGGGAGCTGTTTTTT. Amino acids: CASSVSPWASGSNTGELFF.

The chain employs TRBV5-8 and TRBJ2-2; D is ambiguous. Germline CDR1 and CDR2: SGHTS and YDEGEE. With 0 bases removed from V and 4 bases from J, the gap between germline ends came to 13 bases. The CDR3 length is 16 residues. The CDR3 loop reads CASSLVPGQSTGELFF. The CDR3 nucleotides read TGTGCCAGCAGCTTGGTTCCCGGCCAGAGCACCGGGGAGCTGTTTTTT. The variable domain in full, completed from reference TRBV5-8 and TRBJ2-2, reads EAGVTQSPTHLIKTRGQQATLRCSPISGHTSVYWYQQALGLGLQFLLWYDEGEERNRGNFPPRFSGRQFPNYSSELNVNALELEDSALYLCASSLVPGQSTGELFFGEGSRLTVL.

The chain carries TRBV27 and TRBJ2-1; weak D call: TRBD2 (6 bases). The CDR3 has 15 amino acids. Trimming left V 10 bases short and J 2 bases short, with 18 bases between. Germline loops: CDR1 MNHEY, CDR2 SMNVEV (reference sequence). The CDR3 bases are TGTGCCACCAACACCGGGACTGGGCCCTACAATGAGCAGTTCTTC. Translation gives CATNTGTGPYNEQFF.

V is TRBV4-2 and J is TRBJ2-1; no clear D. Looked up from germline, CDR1 is LGHNA and CDR2 is YNFKEQ. V was shortened by 0 bases and J by 6 bases, with 6 bases between the two germline ends. This CDR3 is 13 amino acids long. CDR3 in DNA: TGTGCCAGCAGCCAAGAGTCCCCCAATGAGCAGTTCTTC. It translates to CASSQESPNEQFF.

This sequence joins TRBV6-5 and TRBJ1-5, with a possible D match to TRBD1 (6 bases). Germline V gene sequence: CDR1 MNHEY, CDR2 SVGAGI. CDR3 length equals 14 residues. V lost 2 bases, J lost 4 bases, and 9 bases lay in between. Written as DNA, the CDR3 is TGTGCCAGCAGTTACAGAGGACAGAATCAGCCCCAGCATTTT. This encodes CASSYRGQNQPQHF.

The CDR3 DNA reads TGCGCCAGCAGCCAAGGAAAAGTATTGGGAACTGAAGCTTTCTTT. Encoded protein: CASSQGKVLGTEAFF. The chain combines TRBV4-3 with TRBJ1-1; D gene uncertain. CDR1 LGHNA and CDR2 YSLEER come from the germline V gene. Trimming stripped 1 base from V and 5 bases from J, with 14 bases between. The CDR3 consists of 15 residues.

This rearrangement joins TRBV28 to TRBJ2-3; 7 nucleotides match TRBD2. The V gene's germline CDR1 is MDHEN and CDR2 SYDVKM. This CDR3 spans 17 amino acids. The J segment lost 0 bases and the V segment lost 7 bases, leaving 13 bases of the junction unmatched. CDR3 sequence (DNA): TGTGCCAGCACCGACCCCCGTCTAGCGGCTAGCACAGATACGCAGTATTTT. It is translated as CASTDPRLAASTDTQYF. Complete variable domain (other parts from reference TRBV28 and TRBJ2-3): DVKVTQSSRYLVKRTGEKVFLECVQDMDHENMFWYRQDPGLGLRLIYFSYDVKMKEKGDIPEGYSVSREKKERFSLILESASTNQTSMYLCASTDPRLAASTDTQYFGPGTRLTVL.

This chain links TRBV29-1 with TRBJ1-2, with a tentative D call TRBD1 (6 bases). Trimming took 8 bases from V and 8 from J, leaving 18 bases between them. Germline V CDR1 and CDR2: SQVTM, ANQGSEA. The CDR3 extends over 12 amino acids. Here the CDR3 reads CSTLSGAFGYTF. CDR3 coding DNA: TGCAGCACCCTGTCGGGGGCTTTCGGCTACACCTTC.

The chain combines TRBV9 with TRBJ2-1; TRBD2 agrees at 8 bases. The CDR3 is 17 amino acids. The germline V gene encodes CDR1 SGDLS and CDR2 YYNGEE. V dropped 5 bases and J dropped 3; count of bases not matched to a gene: 13. In DNA form, the CDR3 reads TGTGCCAGCAGGGCGCTTAGCGGGAACGAATACTACAATGAGCAGTTCTTC. This translates into CASRALSGNEYYNEQFF.

The chain links TRBV28 to TRBJ2-7; perhaps D is TRBD1 or TRBD2 (7 bases each). This CDR3 is built from 12 residues. Germline V CDR1 and CDR2: MDHEN, SYDVKM. The V and J ends lost 5 bases and 7 bases respectively, with 12 bases between them. CDR3 sequence (DNA): TGTGCCAGCAGTCCCAGGGGGGGGGAGCAGTACTTC. Translation: CASSPRGGEQYF. The entire variable domain, with the rest obtained from reference TRBV28 and TRBJ2-7, is as follows: DVKVTQSSRYLVKRTGEKVFLECVQDMDHENMFWYRQDPGLGLRLIYFSYDVKMKEKGDIPEGYSVSREKKERFSLILESASTNQTSMYLCASSPRGGEQYFGPGTRLTVT.

The chain joins TRBV2 to TRBJ2-2; 7 nucleotides match TRBD1. The V gene end was trimmed by 6 bases and the J gene end by 0 bases; junction bases not matched to a gene: 4. From germline, CDR1 is SNHLY and CDR2 FYNNEI. The CDR3 covers 15 residues. The CDR3, as DNA: TGTGCCAGCAGGACAGGGCCCGCGAACACCGGGGAGCTGTTTTTT. Translation: CASRTGPANTGELFF.

The rearrangement links TRBV5-4 to TRBJ2-3; the D is unclear. V lost 0 bases and J 6 bases, leaving 8 bases between the germline ends. The CDR3 covers 13 residues. The germline CDR1 and CDR2 sequences are SGHNT and YYREEE (reference sequence). CDR3 protein: CASSLGVGDTQYF. The CDR3 DNA is TGTGCCAGCAGCTTGGGGGTGGGTGATACGCAGTATTTT.

In DNA form, the CDR3 reads TGTGCCAGCAGCGTGAGCTTTAACTTGGTGAACACTGAAGCTTTCTTT. The encoded protein is CASSVSFNLVNTEAFF. V gene TRBV9 combines with J gene TRBJ1-1; no firm D call. Per the germline V gene, CDR1 is SGDLS and CDR2 is YYNGEE. The V and J ends lost 2 bases and 0 bases respectively, with 14 bases between them. The CDR3 loop spans 16 amino acids.

The chain recombines TRBV11-2 with TRBJ1-5; maybe TRBD1 (6 bases). V was trimmed by 5 bases and J by 3 bases, leaving 14 bases between them. The germline V gene has CDR1 SGHAT and CDR2 FQNNGV. The CDR3 totals 15 residues. For the CDR3, the DNA is TGTGCCAGCAGCATTGACCGGGACACCAATCAGCCCCAGCATTTT. Translating gives CASSIDRDTNQPQHF. Together with reference TRBV11-2 and TRBJ1-5, the CDR3 gives the full variable domain: EAGVAQSPRYKIIEKRQSVAFWCNPISGHATLYWYQQILGQGPKLLIQFQNNGVVDDSQLPKDRFSAERLKGVDSTLKIQPAKLEDSAVYLCASSIDRDTNQPQHFGDGTRLSIL.

This chain connects TRBV30 to TRBJ2-7; 11 bases fit TRBD2. The CDR3 sequence is 16 residues long. The germline V gene has CDR1 GTSNPN and CDR2 SVGIG (reference sequence). Unmatched junction bases numbered 13, after V lost 3 bases and J lost 6 bases. The CDR3: CAWSYHSGRAFLEQYF. For the CDR3, the DNA is TGTGCCTGGAGCTATCATAGCGGGAGGGCCTTCCTCGAGCAGTACTTC.

The chain joins TRBV6-1 to TRBJ2-7; TRBD1 aligns across 7 bases. CDR1 and CDR2 (germline): MNHNS, SASEGT. The length of the CDR3 is 9 residues. V shed 11 bases, J shed 13 bases, and the junction held 8 bases outside the gene matches. CDR3 sequence: CASSDRSYF. In DNA, the CDR3 is TGTGCCTCTTCGGACAGGTCCTACTTC.

The chain joins TRBV5-1 to TRBJ1-3; 9 nucleotides agree with TRBD1. V trimming: 0 bases; J trimming: 0 bases; junction bases outside the gene matches: 7. There are 18 residues in the CDR3. Germline CDR1 SGHRS, CDR2 YFSETQ. CDR3 DNA: TGCGCCAGCAGCTTGGCCGTGGGACAGGGCACCTCTGGAAACACCATATATTTT. This translates into CASSLAVGQGTSGNTIYF.

DNA of the CDR3: TGTGCCAGCAGCCCCAGTGGGATGGTAGCGGGTGATGAGCAGTTCTTC. Residues: CASSPSGMVAGDEQFF. This chain links TRBV5-6 with TRBJ2-1; 7 bases line up with TRBD2. The CDR3 has 16 amino acids. The germline CDR1 and CDR2 sequences are SGHDT and YYEEEE. V trimming: 4 bases; J trimming: 8 bases; junction bases outside the gene matches: 15.

CDR3 region: CASGFSVSNQPQHF. As DNA, the CDR3 is TGTGCTAGTGGTTTCTCAGTTAGCAATCAGCCCCAGCATTTT. The genes are TRBV12-5 and TRBJ1-5; D unclear. This CDR3 has 14 residues. Trimming stripped 3 bases from V and 0 bases from J, with 6 bases between. CDR1 and CDR2 from the germline V gene are LGHNT and FRNRAP.

This rearrangement joins TRBV19 to TRBJ1-2, with TRBD1 identical over 9 bases. The CDR3 is made up of 13 amino acids. In germline, CDR1 is LNHDA, CDR2 SQIVND (reference sequence). V lost 4 bases to trimming and J lost 7 bases; unmatched junction nucleotides: 4. The CDR3 region is CASSKGTGFGYTF. Written as DNA, the CDR3 is TGTGCCAGTAGTAAAGGGACAGGGTTTGGCTACACCTTC.

The rearrangement joins TRBV6-1 to TRBJ1-3; D ambiguous. Trimming pared 2 bases from V and 1 base from J, leaving 18 bases between. Germline V gene data show CDR1 as MNHNS and CDR2 as SASEGT. This CDR3 is built from 18 residues. The CDR3 sequence is CASSEYDPATSSGNTIYF. The CDR3, as DNA: TGTGCCAGCAGTGAATATGACCCCGCAACGTCGTCTGGAAACACCATATATTTT.

The chain links TRBV6-5 to TRBJ1-5; D is ambiguous. CDR1 MNHEY and CDR2 SVGAGI come from the germline V gene. This CDR3 is 13 amino acids long. V was pared by 5 bases and J by 3 bases, with 8 bases between. The CDR3 DNA follows: TGTGCCAGCAGTCGGGCAGACAATCAGCCCCAGCATTTT. This translates into CASSRADNQPQHF.

Only a few counts were recorded for this clone. CDR3 sequence: CASSEAVGVSGNTIYF. CDR3 coding DNA: TGTGCCAGCAGTGAAGCGGTCGGGGTTTCAGGAAACACCATATATTTT. The genes are TRBV6-1 and TRBJ1-3, with D hard to call. With 0 bases removed from V and 4 bases from J, the gap between germline ends came to 13 bases. Per germline, CDR1 MNHNS and CDR2 SASEGT. This CDR3 is built from 16 residues.